Here is one T cell receptor beta chain with its context. The same CDR3 can be traced to other DNA sequences in this sample. This sample was taken from a study of blood T cell repertoires in COVID-19. Study details: COVID-19 samples, acute and convalescent, were from the United States, Italy and Spain. T cells, B-cell-depleted T cells, or PBMCs supplied cDNA or gDNA.

The germline V gene encodes CDR1 LNHDA and CDR2 SQIVND (reference sequence). Deletions cut 3 bases from V and 1 base from J, with 3 bases between. The CDR3 has 12 amino acids. Authors' analysis steps: The assay estimated nucleated cells by amplifying reference gene primers. Data came from immunoSEQ multiplex PCR; TCRdb stores just in-frame clones and leaves some out. The V and J calls and clone size come from that table; D and trimming were worked out from the DNA. The sample consists of 130,000 or so clones, around 86% of them appearing once. The V call is TRBV19, the J call TRBJ1-1; D is uncertain. The source of this sequence is a man aged 35-49 years with acute or convalescent COVID-19. The sequencing sample was made of peripheral blood. Written as DNA, the CDR3 is TGTGCCAGTAGTATTAGGAACACTGAAGCTTTCTTT. It encodes CASSIRNTEAFF.